What follows are 8 T cell receptor beta chains derived from one specimen sequenced in a study of T cell repertoires in aging, cancer and after chemotherapy. A mixed TRB-A/B primer pool amplified rearranged TRB by multiplex touch-down PCR. Using its own MiXCR run on the multiplex PCR reads, TCRdb lists one record per CDR3 protein. There are several thousand distinct CDR3 sequences in the sample; around a quarter occur only once, and approximately 2.4% lies in the top ten. TCR beta rearrangements were amplified from peripheral blood genomic DNA. The material sequenced was blood. These receptors originate from a human donor in good health.

By frequency in the sample, this clonotype is medium-sized (0.01 to 0.1%). This chain uses TRBV29-1 with TRBJ2-7; D gene uncertain. Per the germline V gene, CDR1 is SQVTM and CDR2 is ANQGSEA. The ends were cut back, 6 bases at V and 0 bases at J, with 9 bases in the middle. This CDR3 comprises 12 residues. The CDR3 DNA reads TGCAGCGTGCCGTGGGGCTCCTACGAGCAGTACTTC. Translated: CSVPWGSYEQYF.

The chain carries TRBV19 and TRBJ1-1; the match to TRBD1 covers 8 bases. Per germline, CDR1 LNHDA and CDR2 SQIVND (reference sequence). The V segment lost 10 bases and the J segment 5 bases; nucleotides outside the gene matches: 6. This CDR3 has 12 amino acids. The chain's CDR3 is CATRQGWTEAFF. The CDR3 nucleotides are TGTGCCACGAGACAGGGGTGGACTGAAGCTTTCTTT.

The V and J genes are TRBV6-4 and TRBJ2-5; D could derive from TRBD1 or TRBD2 (5 bases each). Trimming removed 5 bases at V and 2 bases at J, with 18 bases between. The CDR3 runs to 16 residues. CDR1 is MRHNA, CDR2 SNTAGT, per germline. The CDR3 bases are TGTGCCAGCAGTTTGACCGGGACCCCGAATCAAGAGACCCAGTACTTC. Translation gives CASSLTGTPNQETQYF.

Concerning this clonotype: Being one base from a much bigger clone, this may be a read error. The conserved final phenylalanine or tryptophan is absent from the CDR3, which likely points to a read error. The V gene is TRBV19, the J gene TRBJ1-3; 8 bases fit TRBD1. CDR1 and CDR2 (germline): LNHDA, SQIVND (reference sequence). The CDR3 has 17 residues. Trimming at V came to 4 bases and at J to 2 bases, leaving 10 bases not matched to a gene. The CDR3 DNA sequence: TGTGCCAGTAGTAGTACCGGGACAGGAGACACTGGAAACACCATATATTCT. Its protein is CASSSTGTGDTGNTIYS.

The rearrangement joins TRBV27 to TRBJ2-1; 9 bases fit TRBD1. Trimming cost V 6 bases and J 2 bases; bases outside gene matches: 5. Germline CDR1 reads MNHEY; CDR2 reads SMNVEV (reference sequence). The CDR3 has 15 amino acids. CDR3 sequence reads: CASSGQGHTYNEQFF. CDR3 nucleotides: TGTGCCAGCAGCGGACAGGGGCATACCTACAATGAGCAGTTCTTC.

This clonotype is judged medium-sized. V is TRBV20-1 and J is TRBJ2-7; tentatively, D is TRBD2 (6 bases). V was trimmed by 5 bases and J by 0 bases, leaving 20 bases between them. The CDR3 is 16 amino acids. The germline V gene has CDR1 DFQATT and CDR2 SNEGSKA (reference sequence). CDR3 in DNA: TGCAGTGCTCATAGCGGAGAGGCCTTAAGCTCCTACGAGCAGTACTTC. Its protein is CSAHSGEALSSYEQYF.

J is TRBJ1-4 and V is TRBV4-3; D perhaps matches TRBD1 (5 bases). Germline V gene lookup returns CDR1 LGHNA and CDR2 YSLEER. This CDR3 is built from 19 residues. Trimming took 0 bases from V and 1 from J, leaving 18 bases between them. The CDR3 region is CASSQDLQGGLGTNEKLFF. The DNA for the CDR3 is TGCGCCAGCAGCCAAGATTTGCAGGGCGGATTAGGAACTAATGAAAAACTGTTTTTT.

This clonotype was detected only a few times. The chain links TRBV28 to TRBJ1-5; no clear D. The CDR3 covers 17 residues. The germline gives CDR1 MDHEN, CDR2 SYDVKM. V was trimmed by 5 bases and J by 0 bases, leaving 17 bases between them. Written as DNA, the CDR3 is TGTGCCAGCAGTAAAAGATCTTCCCTTTATAGCAATCAGCCCCAGCATTTT. Amino acids: CASSKRSSLYSNQPQHF.